This T cell receptor (beta chain) was identified during a study of PD-1 blockade in classical Hodgkin lymphoma. Study observations and caveats: Baseline diversity resembling that of newly diagnosed patients was seen in complete responders. The study found that TCR diversity rose significantly by C4D1 in CD4+ but not CD8+ cells. There remain no defined causes for the repertoire differences, which possibly reflect disease activity or prior therapy.

TCRdb's copy holds only in-frame clones and misses some; the assay was immunoSEQ multiplex PCR. Here the sample spans under 65,000 clones, approximately 90% being singletons. There was relapse after autologous stem cell transplantation in every patient, and there was variation in brentuximab vedotin exposure. Points on this clone: Its antigen is still unknown.

Looked up from germline, CDR1 is LNHDA and CDR2 is SQIVND (reference sequence). V lost 8 bases and J 5 bases, leaving 19 bases between the germline ends. The CDR3 has 14 residues. The chain recombines TRBV19 with TRBJ2-7, with D perhaps matching TRBD1 or TRBD2 (5 bases each). This clonotype was sampled from a human donor with classical Hodgkin lymphoma. Sample: peripheral blood mononuclear cells (PBMCs), taken at baseline. CDR3 amino acids: CASRTGTALDEQYF. The CDR3 DNA sequence: TGTGCCAGTCGGACCGGGACGGCGCTCGACGAGCAGTACTTC.